This T cell receptor beta chain was sequenced for a study of T cell clonality in common variable immunodeficiency (dated by TCRdb to 2013 to 2016). This clone was seen ten or more times. This clone's antigen is unknown. Most CVID patients and most healthy controls were of Caucasian heritage. From each donor, about 4.5 to 9 ml of heparinized peripheral whole blood was collected. Genomic DNA from adults with common variable immune deficiency (CVID) and from healthy adult controls was the source for sequencing TCRbeta CDR3 repertoires. The control group comprised about 22 healthy adult volunteers, roughly twelve female and approximately ten male, aged about 23 to 75 years with a mean age of around 35. To isolate peripheral blood mononuclear cells, diluted blood was subjected to density centrifugation over Hypaque 1077 or Ficoll-Paque. Genomic DNA was extracted from unsorted mononuclear cells by Qiagen column purification or by a centrifugation-based method.

Study-level results and caveats: Compared with healthy controls, CVID subjects showed increased TCRbeta clonality (t-test p = 0.018), a feature most characteristic of about a third of subjects. Healthy controls shared more TCRbeta clones with each other than CVID subjects shared among themselves (p < 0.0001). Differences among patients in the CVID cohort limited the correlations between repertoire features and clinical complications. The authors noted that sequencing repertoires of T cell subpopulations would be needed to clarify what caused the increased clonality in CVID. Even though DNA input was equal, the average per sample came to about 81,820 unique sequences for controls compared with approximately 29,000 for CVID samples. Reportedly, TCRbeta sequences from CVID had fewer deletions and N-nucleotide insertions, and highly modified clones with 13 or more V deletions were absent from CVID.

CVID samples and control samples contributed equivalent amounts of genomic DNA as sequencing input. For every sample, a 60 bp segment covering the rearranged TCRbeta CDR3 region was amplified and then sequenced. The immunoSEQ assay, a bias-corrected multiplex PCR combined with high-throughput sequencing, was used to amplify TCRbeta. Turning to the authors' computational methods: Every unique nucleotide sequence counted as a clone and was annotated with V, D and J genes, copy number and frequency. Sequences were labeled productive if in frame, and non-productive if out of frame or containing stop codons. Clonality was calculated from Shannon's entropy as previously described. Mean CDR3 Kyte-Doolittle hydropathy was derived from the predicted amino acid sequences of productive clones. Hierarchical clustering of scaled V gene usage was performed with the R hclust function using Manhattan distance and complete linkage. To assess clone sharing by CDR3 amino acid sequence, 12 repertoires per group were resampled over 100 rounds. The repertoires were screened for 65 to 75 published EBV-specific TCRbeta sequences and approximately 230 published CMV-specific TCRbeta sequences. A couple of CVID samples that yielded fewer than 10,000 sequences were excluded from the analysis, so roughly 42 CVID repertoires were retained. TCRdb took over this immuneACCESS table, retaining in-frame rearrangements with V and J assigned. Such tables are incomplete; in checked studies, under half of the missing clones stem from an unresolved V gene, and the remainder is unexplained. V, J and clone size derive from that table, while D and trimming were established from the DNA sequence. The table notes about 52,000 clones here, none of them singletons. Of the sample, about 1.8% falls within the top ten clones.

The sequenced sample was peripheral blood mononuclear cells. This receptor was obtained from a person aged 18 to 70 in good health.

The CDR3 corresponds to CSARDLTDSGNTIYF. CDR3 bases read: TGCAGTGCTAGAGATCTCACAGACTCTGGAAACACC. The V and J segments used are TRBV20-1 and TRBJ1-3; no D gene call is confident. With the read ending 3 residues before the CDR3 end, the germline J gene is used to fill in that end. CDR1 DFQATT and CDR2 SNEGSKA were looked up in the germline V gene (reference sequence). The CDR3 spans 15 residues, from the cysteine through the phenylalanine. The DNA shown is the part of the CDR3 that was read: 36 bases, in frame from base 1. The junction carries 9 bases between V and J, which are trimmed by 0 bases and 0 bases respectively.